Below are 27 T cell receptor beta chains sequenced from a single sample in a study of T cell responses to AZD1222 COVID-19 vaccine. Assay: immunoSEQ multiplex PCR; the TCRdb copy retains only in-frame clones and omits some. The sample carries tens of thousands of clones, around 80% recorded once. The input for sequencing was peripheral blood, taken on day 0 of AZD1222 vaccination. These TCRs come from an adult in good health.

The CDR3 nucleotides read TGCGCCAGCAGCCAAGATCGAGGGGCTGGGGGCACAGATACGCAGTATTTT. Its protein is CASSQDRGAGGTDTQYF. The chain uses TRBV4-1 and TRBJ2-3, with D possibly called TRBD1 or TRBD2 (5 bases each). Looked up from germline, CDR1 is MGHRA and CDR2 is YSYEKL. Trimming took 0 bases from V and 1 from J, leaving 14 bases between them. The CDR3 is made up of 17 amino acids.

The rearrangement uses TRBV19 and TRBJ2-2, with a tentative D call TRBD1 (5 bases). V was pared by 7 bases and J by 6 bases, with 18 bases between. The CDR3 length is 15 residues. Germline V gene data show CDR1 as LNHDA and CDR2 as SQIVND (reference sequence). CDR3 nucleotide sequence: TGTGCCAGTATGCAAGGGGCTAGTCGGGCCGGGGAGCTGTTTTTT. Translated, it gives CASMQGASRAGELFF.

The count of this clone is one. The rearrangement joins TRBV5-1 to TRBJ2-7; D might be TRBD1 (6 bases). The CDR3 extends over 15 amino acids. Trimming took off 3 bases at V and 5 bases at J, with 18 bases between the two ends. Germline V gene data show CDR1 as SGHRS and CDR2 as YFSETQ. This chain's CDR3 is CASSSSGTSFHEQYF. CDR3 in DNA: TGCGCCAGCAGCTCCTCCGGGACAAGTTTCCACGAGCAGTACTTC.

The rearrangement links TRBV12-3 or TRBV12-4 to TRBJ2-3; D may be TRBD2 (5 bases). This CDR3 has 11 amino acids. V was cut by 8 bases and J by 8 bases, with 11 bases left in between. The CDR3 here is CASGEGPTQYF. CDR3 coding DNA: TGTGCCAGCGGAGAGGGCCCTACGCAGTATTTT.

The sample holds a few counts of this clone. V gene TRBV6-5 combines with J gene TRBJ1-4; tentative D call: TRBD1 (6 bases). In germline, CDR1 is MNHEY, CDR2 SVGAGI. The CDR3 covers 14 residues. V dropped 6 bases and J dropped 5 bases, with 13 bases sitting between them. CDR3 bases: TGTGCCAGCAGAAACCCCCAGGGGAATGAAAAACTGTTTTTT. It encodes CASRNPQGNEKLFF.

CDR3 loop: CASSGLAVQETQYF. In DNA form, the CDR3 reads TGTGCCAGCAGTGGACTAGCGGTGCAAGAGACCCAGTACTTC. This chain links TRBV2 with TRBJ2-5; TRBD2 aligns across 9 bases. With V trimmed by 4 bases and J by 2 bases, 2 bases remained unmatched. The germline V gene has CDR1 SNHLY and CDR2 FYNNEI. The length of the CDR3 is 14 residues. Using reference TRBV2 and TRBJ2-5 for the parts outside the CDR3, the full variable domain is EPEVTQTPSHQVTQMGQEVILRCVPISNHLYFYWYRQILGQKVEFLVSFYNNEISEKSEIFDDQFSVERPDGSNFTLKIRSTKLEDSAMYFCASSGLAVQETQYFGPGTRLLVL.

The chain links TRBV6-1 to TRBJ1-2; tentative D call: TRBD1 (6 bases). From germline, CDR1 is MNHNS and CDR2 SASEGT. V shed 1 base and J shed 8 bases, with 14 bases lying between them. The CDR3 is 14 amino acids. The CDR3 nucleotides are TGTGCCAGCAGTGAAGGGTGGGGGCAGAGGGGCTACACCTTC. Protein: CASSEGWGQRGYTF.

The genes are TRBV2 and TRBJ1-2; 7 bases map to TRBD1. Germline CDR1 SNHLY, CDR2 FYNNEI. This CDR3 contains 13 residues. Unmatched junction bases numbered 5, after V lost 6 bases and J lost 4 bases. The CDR3 DNA reads TGTGCCAGCAGCGCCACAGGGGCCTATGGCTACACCTTC. Protein: CASSATGAYGYTF. Together with reference TRBV2 and TRBJ1-2, the CDR3 gives the full variable domain: EPEVTQTPSHQVTQMGQEVILRCVPISNHLYFYWYRQILGQKVEFLVSFYNNEISEKSEIFDDQFSVERPDGSNFTLKIRSTKLEDSAMYFCASSATGAYGYTFGSGTRLTVV.

The chain employs TRBV6-1 and TRBJ2-2; the D is unclear. V was clipped by 3 bases and J by 9 bases, with 8 bases between them. The CDR3 is 12 amino acids. The V gene's germline CDR1 is MNHNS and CDR2 SASEGT. Here the CDR3 DNA reads TGTGCCAGCAGTGAGCATTACAGGGAGCTGTTTTTT. Translated, it gives CASSEHYRELFF.

The chain links TRBV20-1 to TRBJ1-2; TRBD1 matches 12 bases. CDR3 size: 13 residues. V trimming: 3 bases; J trimming: 6 bases; junction bases outside the gene matches: 2. CDR1 and CDR2 from the germline V gene are DFQATT and SNEGSKA (reference sequence). CDR3 sequence: CSASGTGGNGYTF. CDR3 sequence (DNA): TGCAGTGCTAGTGGGACAGGGGGCAATGGCTACACCTTC.

The chain employs TRBV12-5 and TRBJ2-1; TRBD2 aligns across 14 bases. Germline values: CDR1 LGHNT, CDR2 FRNRAP. CDR3 length: 16 residues. V lost 5 bases and J lost 9; bases outside the gene matches: 9. Here the CDR3 reads CASGPQTSGGEGEQFF. The CDR3 DNA reads TGTGCTAGTGGTCCCCAGACTAGCGGGGGGGAGGGTGAGCAGTTCTTC.

This chain uses TRBV25-1 with TRBJ1-1; D is ambiguous. Germline lookup yields CDR1 MGHDK and CDR2 SYGVNS. V was shortened by 2 bases and J by 8 bases, with 9 bases between the two germline ends. This CDR3 is 12 amino acids long. The CDR3: CASSEAGREAFF. CDR3 bases: TGTGCCAGCAGTGAAGCTGGGCGAGAAGCTTTCTTT. Full variable domain (remainder filled in from reference TRBV25-1 and TRBJ1-1): EADIYQTPRYLVIGTGKKITLECSQTMGHDKMYWYQQDPGMELHLIHYSYGVNSTEKGDLSSESTVSRIRTEHFPLTLESARPSHTSQYLCASSEAGREAFFGQGTRLTVV.

This rearrangement joins TRBV12-3 or TRBV12-4 to TRBJ2-7; D uncertain. The CDR3 is 12 amino acids. Trimming cost V 1 base and J 2 bases, with 3 bases left between them. Here the CDR3 DNA reads TGTGCCAGCAGTTTAGGGGCCTACGAGCAGTACTTC. Translating it yields CASSLGAYEQYF.

The chain couples TRBV5-6 to TRBJ2-5; D call uncertain. Germline V CDR1 and CDR2: SGHDT, YYEEEE. V gave up 0 bases and J gave up 2 bases, with 2 bases separating them. CDR3 length: 12 residues. The CDR3 reads CASSLAQETQYF. CDR3 DNA sequence: TGTGCCAGCAGCTTGGCGCAAGAGACCCAGTACTTC.

The chain uses TRBV29-1 and TRBJ2-7; 7 nucleotides agree with TRBD1. CDR3 length: 13 amino acids. Germline loops: CDR1 SQVTM, CDR2 ANQGSEA. V dropped 4 bases and J dropped 0; count of bases not matched to a gene: 3. This chain's CDR3 is CSVVRDSSYEQYF. For the CDR3, the DNA is TGCAGCGTTGTCAGGGACAGCTCCTACGAGCAGTACTTC.

V gene TRBV2 combines with J gene TRBJ1-1; D call uncertain. This CDR3 has 13 residues. Deletions cut 5 bases from V and 0 bases from J, with 7 bases between. Germline V gene lookup returns CDR1 SNHLY and CDR2 FYNNEI. CDR3 residues: CASSTTLNTEAFF. The CDR3 nucleotides read TGTGCCAGCAGTACGACACTGAACACTGAAGCTTTCTTT.

The chain recombines TRBV30 with TRBJ1-5; D remains unclear. The V end lost 0 bases, the J end lost 1 base, and 13 bases lay between the germline ends. The CDR3 is 16 amino acids. Per germline, CDR1 GTSNPN and CDR2 SVGIG (reference sequence). Here the CDR3 reads CAWSVPPALSNQPQHF. DNA for the CDR3: TGTGCCTGGAGTGTACCCCCCGCACTGAGCAATCAGCCCCAGCATTTT.

The V and J genes are TRBV10-2 and TRBJ1-2; possibly TRBD1 for D (5 bases). Deletions cut 2 bases from V and 6 bases from J, with 13 bases between. The germline V gene has CDR1 WSHSY and CDR2 SAAADI. The CDR3 loop spans 14 amino acids. The CDR3 sequence: CASSEGAQGDGYTF. For the CDR3, the DNA is TGCGCCAGCAGTGAGGGGGCACAAGGCGATGGCTACACCTTC.

The V call is TRBV7-9, the J call TRBJ1-6; TRBD1 matches 8 bases. Germline loops: CDR1 SEHNR, CDR2 FQNEAQ (reference sequence). V was clipped by 1 base and J by 6 bases; unmatched bases: 5. CDR3 length: 16 amino acids. CDR3 nucleotide sequence: TGTGCCAGCAGCTTAGGACAGGGGTTTGTTAATTCACCCCTCCACTTT. Protein product: CASSLGQGFVNSPLHF.

This clone turned up a few times. The chain joins TRBV5-5 to TRBJ1-1; weak D call: TRBD1 (6 bases). Germline values: CDR1 SGHKS, CDR2 YYEKEE (reference sequence). This CDR3 is 15 amino acids long. V lost 4 bases, J lost 1 base, and 14 bases lay in between. DNA for the CDR3: TGTGCCAGCAGCCCATGGACAGTCCGGAACACTGAAGCTTTCTTT. This codes for CASSPWTVRNTEAFF.

The sample holds a few counts of this clone. The chain recombines TRBV2 with TRBJ2-7, with a tentative D call TRBD2 (5 bases). There are 15 residues in the CDR3. V lost 2 bases, J lost 2 bases, and 13 bases lay in between. Germline V gene sequence: CDR1 SNHLY, CDR2 FYNNEI. The CDR3 here is CASSEQAGETYEQYF. In DNA form, the CDR3 reads TGTGCCAGCAGTGAACAGGCGGGTGAGACCTACGAGCAGTACTTC.

CDR3 residues: CASSKSSGPRNEQYF. The CDR3 DNA is TGTGCCAGCAGTAAATCTAGCGGCCCCAGGAACGAGCAGTACTTC. V usage is TRBV6-5 and J usage is TRBJ2-7; 7 bases are shared with TRBD2. The ends lost 5 bases at V and 5 bases at J; junction bases unmatched: 12. CDR1 is MNHEY, CDR2 SVGAGI, per germline. The length of the CDR3 is 15 residues.

This chain joins TRBV2 and TRBJ1-2; D remains ambiguous. The V and J ends lost 1 base and 8 bases respectively, with 20 bases between them. The length of the CDR3 is 16 residues. The germline CDR1 and CDR2 sequences are SNHLY and FYNNEI. CDR3 residues: CASSEEAPAVANGYTF. As DNA, the CDR3 is TGTGCCAGCAGTGAAGAGGCCCCGGCAGTCGCTAACGGCTACACCTTC.

This chain connects TRBV5-1 to TRBJ2-2; D unresolved. The CDR3 is 15 amino acids. Germline V gene sequence: CDR1 SGHRS, CDR2 YFSETQ. Trimming removed 4 bases at V and 4 bases at J, with 14 bases between. CDR3 sequence: CASSQTELGTGELFF. The CDR3 region has the DNA TGCGCCAGCAGCCAGACCGAGTTGGGCACCGGGGAGCTGTTTTTT.

In its sample, this clone was seen once. This rearrangement joins TRBV9 to TRBJ2-7; TRBD1 agrees at 9 bases. CDR1 SGDLS and CDR2 YYNGEE come from the germline V gene. The CDR3 totals 16 residues. V was clipped by 0 bases and J by 2 bases; unmatched bases: 6. CDR3 DNA sequence: TGTGCCAGCAGCGTAGGAGGGACAGGGTACACCTACGAGCAGTACTTC. Residues: CASSVGGTGYTYEQYF.

The rearrangement joins TRBV3-1 (or the pseudogene TRBV3-2) to TRBJ1-2, with TRBD1 matching 9 bases. This CDR3 region has 15 residues. The V gene end was trimmed by 3 bases and the J gene end by 8 bases; junction bases not matched to a gene: 10. CDR1 is LGHDT and CDR2 is YNNKEL in the germline V gene (reference sequence). CDR3 loop: CASSHPRDRESGYTF. Here the CDR3 DNA reads TGTGCCAGCAGCCACCCTCGGGACAGGGAGAGCGGCTACACCTTC.

V is TRBV6-5 and J is TRBJ2-2; D unresolved. CDR3 length: 13 amino acids. Trimming left V 1 base short and J 2 bases short, with 2 bases between. In germline, CDR1 is MNHEY, CDR2 SVGAGI. Here the CDR3 DNA reads TGTGCCAGCAGTTACTTAAACACCGGGGAGCTGTTTTTT. It translates to CASSYLNTGELFF.